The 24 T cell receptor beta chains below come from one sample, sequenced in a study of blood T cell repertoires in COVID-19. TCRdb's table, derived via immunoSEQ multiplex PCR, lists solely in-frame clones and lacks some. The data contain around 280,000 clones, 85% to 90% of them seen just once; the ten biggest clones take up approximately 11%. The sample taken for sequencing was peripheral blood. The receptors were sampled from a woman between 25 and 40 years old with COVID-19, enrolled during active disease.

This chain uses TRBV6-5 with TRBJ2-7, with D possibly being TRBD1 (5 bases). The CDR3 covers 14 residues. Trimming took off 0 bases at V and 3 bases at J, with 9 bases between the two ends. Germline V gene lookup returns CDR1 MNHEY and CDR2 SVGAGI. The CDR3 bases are TGTGCCAGCAGTTACTCCCGACAGTTCTACGAGCAGTACTTC. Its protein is CASSYSRQFYEQYF.

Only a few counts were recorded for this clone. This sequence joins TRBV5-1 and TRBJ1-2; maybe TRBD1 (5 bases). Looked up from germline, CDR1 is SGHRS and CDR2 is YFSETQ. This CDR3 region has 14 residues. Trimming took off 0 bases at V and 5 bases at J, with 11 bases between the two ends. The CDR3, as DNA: TGCGCCAGCAGCTTGGGAGAGGGGAGGTATGGCTACACCTTC. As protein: CASSLGEGRYGYTF.

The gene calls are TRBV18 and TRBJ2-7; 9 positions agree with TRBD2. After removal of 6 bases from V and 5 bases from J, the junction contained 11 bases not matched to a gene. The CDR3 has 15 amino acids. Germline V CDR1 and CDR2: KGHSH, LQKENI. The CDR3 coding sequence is TGTGCCAGCTCTCCTTCGGCTAGCGGGACCAACGAGCAGTACTTC. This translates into CASSPSASGTNEQYF.

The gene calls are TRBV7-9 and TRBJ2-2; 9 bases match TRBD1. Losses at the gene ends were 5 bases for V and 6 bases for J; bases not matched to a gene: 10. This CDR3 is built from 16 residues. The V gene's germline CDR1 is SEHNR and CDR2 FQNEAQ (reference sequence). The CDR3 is CASSHPGQGSPGELFF. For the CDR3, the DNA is TGTGCCAGCAGCCACCCGGGACAGGGAAGTCCCGGGGAGCTGTTTTTT.

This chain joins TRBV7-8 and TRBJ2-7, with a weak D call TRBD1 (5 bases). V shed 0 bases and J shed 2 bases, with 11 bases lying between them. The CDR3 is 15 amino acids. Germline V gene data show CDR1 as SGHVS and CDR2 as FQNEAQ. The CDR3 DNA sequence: TGTGCCAGCAGCTTAGCGCGATGGGGCGCCTACGAGCAGTACTTC. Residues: CASSLARWGAYEQYF.

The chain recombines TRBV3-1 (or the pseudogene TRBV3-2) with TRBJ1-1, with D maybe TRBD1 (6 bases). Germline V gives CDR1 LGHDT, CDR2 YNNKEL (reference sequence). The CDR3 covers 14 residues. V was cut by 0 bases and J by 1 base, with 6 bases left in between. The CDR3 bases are TGTGCCAGCAGCCAAGAGACAGGGAACACTGAAGCTTTCTTT. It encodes CASSQETGNTEAFF.

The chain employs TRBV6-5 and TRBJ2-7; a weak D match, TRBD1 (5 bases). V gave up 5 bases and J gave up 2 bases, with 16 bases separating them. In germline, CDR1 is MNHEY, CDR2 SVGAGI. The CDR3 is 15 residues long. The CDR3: CASSRSYRHPYEQYF. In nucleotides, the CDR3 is TGTGCCAGCAGTCGCTCATACAGGCACCCCTACGAGCAGTACTTC.

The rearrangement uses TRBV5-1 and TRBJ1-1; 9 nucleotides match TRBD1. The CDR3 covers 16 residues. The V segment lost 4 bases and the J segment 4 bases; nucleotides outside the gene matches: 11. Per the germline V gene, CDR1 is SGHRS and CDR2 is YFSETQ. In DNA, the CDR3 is TGCGCCAGCAGCCGATTCTCCCCGGGACAGGGCACTGAAGCTTTCTTT. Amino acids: CASSRFSPGQGTEAFF.

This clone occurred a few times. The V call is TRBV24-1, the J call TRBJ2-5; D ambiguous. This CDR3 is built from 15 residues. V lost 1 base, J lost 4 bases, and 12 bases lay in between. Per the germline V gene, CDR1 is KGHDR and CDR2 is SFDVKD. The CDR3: CATSDFLTTGETQYF. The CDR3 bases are TGTGCCACCAGTGATTTCCTGACCACGGGAGAGACCCAGTACTTC.

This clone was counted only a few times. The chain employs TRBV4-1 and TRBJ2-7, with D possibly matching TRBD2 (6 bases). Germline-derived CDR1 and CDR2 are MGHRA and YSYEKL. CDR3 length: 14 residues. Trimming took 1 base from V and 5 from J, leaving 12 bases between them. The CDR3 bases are TGCGCCAGCAGCCAAGTTGAGAGGGAGGACGAGCAGTACTTC. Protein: CASSQVEREDEQYF.

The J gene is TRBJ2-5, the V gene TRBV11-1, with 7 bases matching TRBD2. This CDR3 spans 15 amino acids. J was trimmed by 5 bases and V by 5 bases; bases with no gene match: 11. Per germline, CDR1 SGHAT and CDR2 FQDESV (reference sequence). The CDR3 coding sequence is TGTGCCAGCAGCCCTCCGCAGGGAGGGCGGGAGACCCAGTACTTC. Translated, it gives CASSPPQGGRETQYF.

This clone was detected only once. In nucleotides, the CDR3 is TGTGCCAGCAGCCTAAACAGTCAGGGGGGAGAAGCTTTCTTT. It encodes CASSLNSQGGEAFF. The chain has TRBV3-1 (or the pseudogene TRBV3-2) and TRBJ1-1; 7 nucleotides line up with TRBD1. V shed 4 bases, J shed 8 bases, and the junction held 10 bases outside the gene matches. The V gene's germline CDR1 is LGHDT and CDR2 YNNKEL (reference sequence). This CDR3 is 14 amino acids long.

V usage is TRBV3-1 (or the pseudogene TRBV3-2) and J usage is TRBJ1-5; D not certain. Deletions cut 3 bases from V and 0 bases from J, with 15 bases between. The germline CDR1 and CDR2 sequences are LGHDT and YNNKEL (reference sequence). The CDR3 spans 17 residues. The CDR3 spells CASSHSGSAYSNQPQHF. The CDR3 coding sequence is TGTGCCAGCAGCCATTCCGGGTCGGCGTATAGCAATCAGCCCCAGCATTTT.

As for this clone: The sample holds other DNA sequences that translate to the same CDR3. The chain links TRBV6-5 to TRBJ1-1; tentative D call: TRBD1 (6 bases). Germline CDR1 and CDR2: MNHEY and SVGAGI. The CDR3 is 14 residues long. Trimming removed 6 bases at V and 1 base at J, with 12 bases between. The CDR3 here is CASSRPGQNTEAFF. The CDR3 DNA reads TGTGCCAGCAGCCGCCCGGGACAGAACACTGAAGCTTTCTTT.

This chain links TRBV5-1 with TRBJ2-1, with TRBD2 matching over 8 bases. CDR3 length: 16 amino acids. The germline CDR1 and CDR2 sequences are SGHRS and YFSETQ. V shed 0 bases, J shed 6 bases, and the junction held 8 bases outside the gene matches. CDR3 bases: TGCGCCAGCAGCTTGGTTGTGGGTAGCGGGGCCAATGAGCAGTTCTTC. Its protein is CASSLVVGSGANEQFF. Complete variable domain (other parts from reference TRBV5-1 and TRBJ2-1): KAGVTQTPRYLIKTRGQQVTLSCSPISGHRSVSWYQQTPGQGLQFLFEYFSETQRNKGNFPGRFSGRQFSNSRSEMNVSTLELGDSALYLCASSLVVGSGANEQFFGPGTRLTVL.

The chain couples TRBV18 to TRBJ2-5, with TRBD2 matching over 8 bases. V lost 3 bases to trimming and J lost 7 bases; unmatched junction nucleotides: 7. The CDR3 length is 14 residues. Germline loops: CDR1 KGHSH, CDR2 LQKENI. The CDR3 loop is CASSPMGLGVTQYF. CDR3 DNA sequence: TGTGCCAGCTCACCCATGGGACTAGGTGTGACCCAGTACTTC.

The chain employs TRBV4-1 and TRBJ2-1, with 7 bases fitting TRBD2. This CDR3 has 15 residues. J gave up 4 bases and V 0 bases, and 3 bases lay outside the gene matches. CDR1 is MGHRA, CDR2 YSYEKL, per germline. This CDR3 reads CASSQEGGSYNEQFF. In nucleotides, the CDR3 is TGCGCCAGCAGCCAAGAGGGCGGGAGTTACAATGAGCAGTTCTTC.

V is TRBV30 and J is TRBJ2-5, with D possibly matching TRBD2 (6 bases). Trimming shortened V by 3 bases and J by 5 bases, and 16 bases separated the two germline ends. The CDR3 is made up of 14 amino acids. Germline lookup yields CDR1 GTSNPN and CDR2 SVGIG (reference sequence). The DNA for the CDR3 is TGTGCCTGGAGCCCCGAATCGGGAGCGGAGACCCAGTACTTC. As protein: CAWSPESGAETQYF.

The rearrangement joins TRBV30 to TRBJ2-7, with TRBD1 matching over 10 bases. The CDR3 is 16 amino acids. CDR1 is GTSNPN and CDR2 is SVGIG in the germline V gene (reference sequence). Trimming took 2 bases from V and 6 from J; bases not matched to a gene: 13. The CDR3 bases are TGTGCCTGGAGTCGGGGGGGCGACAGGGGGCCTAGCGAGCAGTACTTC. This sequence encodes CAWSRGGDRGPSEQYF.

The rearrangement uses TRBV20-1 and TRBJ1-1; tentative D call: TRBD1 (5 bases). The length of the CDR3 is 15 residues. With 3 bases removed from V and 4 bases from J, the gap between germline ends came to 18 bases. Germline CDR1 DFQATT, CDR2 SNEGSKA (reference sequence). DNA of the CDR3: TGCAGTGCTAGTTATCGGGGGATGGGCGCCACTGAAGCTTTCTTT. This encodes CSASYRGMGATEAFF.

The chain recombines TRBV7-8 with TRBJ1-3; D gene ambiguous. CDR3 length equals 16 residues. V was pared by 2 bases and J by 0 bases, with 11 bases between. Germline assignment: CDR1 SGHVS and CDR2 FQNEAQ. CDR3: CASSLRRQPSGNTIYF. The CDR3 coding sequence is TGTGCCAGCAGCTTACGCAGGCAACCCTCTGGAAACACCATATATTTT.

The CDR3 DNA is TGTGCCAGCAGCCCACGGACAGGGGGCTCCTACAATGAGCAGTTCTTC. Translation gives CASSPRTGGSYNEQFF. This chain links TRBV9 with TRBJ2-1, with 10 bases matching TRBD1. Germline V gene sequence: CDR1 SGDLS, CDR2 YYNGEE. V lost 4 bases, J lost 0 bases, and 4 bases stayed unmatched. The CDR3 is made up of 16 amino acids.

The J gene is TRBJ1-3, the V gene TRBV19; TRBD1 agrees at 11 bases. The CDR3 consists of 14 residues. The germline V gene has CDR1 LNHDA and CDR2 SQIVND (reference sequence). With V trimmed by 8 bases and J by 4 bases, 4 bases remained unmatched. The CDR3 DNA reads TGTGCCAGTGAGGACAGGGGGCTCGGAAACACCATATATTTT. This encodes CASEDRGLGNTIYF.

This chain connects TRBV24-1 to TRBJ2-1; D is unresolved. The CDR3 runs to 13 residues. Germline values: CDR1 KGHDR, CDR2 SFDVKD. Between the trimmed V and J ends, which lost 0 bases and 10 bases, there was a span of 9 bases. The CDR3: CATSDLDGGEQFF. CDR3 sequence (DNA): TGTGCCACCAGTGATTTGGATGGCGGAGAGCAGTTCTTC.